The TCR beta chain described here comes from a study of blood T cell repertoires in COVID-19 (dated by TCRdb to the early 2020s). At the level of the whole study: The collaborator samples originated in the United States, Italy and Spain and spanned the acute and convalescent phases of COVID-19. The prospective study material was composed of cDNA or gDNA derived from T cells, B-cell-depleted T cells, or PBMCs. The dataset comprised deeply sampled blood TCRbeta repertoires from subjects exposed to, actively infected with, or recovered from COVID-19. The repertoires were made available in a free public database intended to serve as a resource for research on the immune response to SARS-CoV-2. Samples came from the ongoing ImmuneRACE study (first 160 participants) plus 1,254 subjects from 6 global collaborators. Sample metadata almost always included a de-identified subject ID, COVID-19 status, age in years and sex. HLA class I and class II types, where available, came from metadata supplied by the sample provider rather than from assay-based typing.

TCRbeta CDR3 regions were amplified from genomic DNA using the immunoSEQ Assay, a bias-controlled multiplex PCR. Per the source publication's procedure: The number of nucleated cells in each sample was estimated from the amplification of reference gene primers within the assay. Sequence reads were collapsed and filtered to measure the absolute abundance of every unique TCRbeta CDR3 rearrangement. For each sample, productive Simpson clonality was calculated as the square root of Simpson's diversity index across productive rearrangements. TCRdb obtained this table from immuneACCESS and retained in-frame rearrangements with V and J assigned. These tables miss some clones; where compared with another copy, unresolved V genes account for less than half of the shortfall, and the remainder is unexplained. The V and J calls and clone size are taken from that table; D and trimming were inferred from the DNA. The sample profile shows around 150,000 clones; about four fifths of them were found once. Together, the top ten hold more than 3% of the sample.

Participants in the prospective study were aged about 18 to 95 years, lived in 20 to 30 United States geographic areas, and enrolled through a virtual design. In the prospective study, participants were assigned to cohorts based on the clinical history participants reported in a screening survey and a study questionnaire. Recovered participants in ImmuneRACE Cohort 3 were defined as having two consecutive negative NP/OP PCR tests, clearance from a healthcare professional, or resolution of symptoms. Each participant in the prospective study had whole blood, serum and a nasopharyngeal or oropharyngeal swab collected by mobile phlebotomists. Participants in the prospective study had the option to provide additional blood draws and questionnaires over a roughly two-month period. Blood samples from the prospective study were shipped frozen or at room temperature prior to DNA extraction. The paper as a whole reports these results and caveats: Clinical and demographic metadata were provided uncurated, with the amount varying by source and participant.

CDR1 and CDR2 are read off the germline V gene as WSHSY and SAAADI. At the junction V is shortened by 4 bases and J by 0 bases, with 7 bases in between. From its cysteine to its phenylalanine, the CDR3 spans 15 amino acids. Solely the CDR3 DNA is kept, with 45 bases framed from the first base. Turning to this clone: The antigen it recognizes is unknown. Base qualities are not provided; no much larger clone lies one nucleotide away.

This receptor was obtained from a woman in her sixties or seventies who had recovered from COVID-19. The sample was PBMCs or T cells enriched from blood (not recorded which). The V and J genes are TRBV10-2 and TRBJ1-6; D gene: possibly TRBD1, on 6 matching bases. In nucleotide form, the sequence is TGCGCCAGCAGTGCGGACAGCTCCTATAATTCACCCCTCCACTTT. It translates as CASSADSSYNSPLHF.